In its sample, the clone carrying this TCR beta chain was seen once. Across about two dozen US areas, participants ranged in age from about 18 to 90 years. Participants' reported clinical history set cohort assignment. The source of the sample is a study of blood T cell repertoires in COVID-19. Sequencing used immunoSEQ multiplex PCR; TCRdb keeps in-frame clones, though not all of them. The data show roughly 180,000 clones, with roughly 85% seen just once and 6% to 6.5% held by the top ten. J gave up 0 bases and V 1 base, and 3 bases lay outside the gene matches. From germline, CDR1 is LNHDA and CDR2 SQIVND (reference sequence). The CDR3 is 15 amino acids.

The TCR originated in a man aged 35-49 years who had recovered from COVID-19. Material for sequencing was PBMCs or T cells enriched from blood (not recorded which). The chain employs TRBV19 and TRBJ2-7; 7 positions match TRBD1. The CDR3 protein is CASSIGGQISYEQYF. For the CDR3, the DNA is TGTGCCAGTAGTATAGGGGGACAGATCTCCTACGAGCAGTACTTC. The full variable domain, in which reference TRBV19 and TRBJ2-7 provide the parts outside the CDR3, is DGGITQSPKYLFRKEGQNVTLSCEQNLNHDAMYWYRQDPGQGLRLIYYSQIVNDFQKGDIAEGYSVSREKKESFPLTVTSAQKNPTAFYLCASSIGGQISYEQYFGPGTRLTVT.